The 29 T cell receptor beta chains below were found in one sample sequenced in a study of blood T cell repertoires in COVID-19. TCRdb keeps only in-frame clones here, not all; method: immunoSEQ multiplex PCR. The data hold under 350,000 clones, with approximately 85% observed a single time. The sequenced sample was peripheral blood. The receptors stem from a human donor in a cohort sampled during active COVID-19.

The genes are TRBV6-5 and TRBJ1-1, with D hard to call. The CDR3 spans 13 residues. Trimming removed 2 bases at V and 0 bases at J, with 4 bases between. CDR1 is MNHEY, CDR2 SVGAGI, per germline. The CDR3 loop reads CASSYTVNTEAFF. CDR3 DNA: TGTGCCAGCAGTTACACGGTGAACACTGAAGCTTTCTTT.

Concerning this clone itself: The sample has other DNA sequences that encode this CDR3 too. In DNA, the CDR3 is TGCGCCAGCAGCTTGGGGAGGGGAACTGAAGCTTTCTTT. This sequence encodes CASSLGRGTEAFF. V usage is TRBV5-1 and J usage is TRBJ1-1; D perhaps matches TRBD1 (5 bases). Germline CDR1 is SGHRS and CDR2 is YFSETQ. The V end lost 0 bases, the J end lost 5 bases, and 8 bases lay between the germline ends. The CDR3 loop spans 13 amino acids.

In nucleotides, the CDR3 is TGTGCCAGCAGCCGAAGCCCCCCGACAGGGAGAGGTCAGCCCCAGCATTTT. Translated: CASSRSPPTGRGQPQHF. This rearrangement joins TRBV3-1 (or the pseudogene TRBV3-2) to TRBJ1-5; 7 bases are a match to TRBD1. The junction had 15 bases not matched to a gene; V was cut back by 4 bases and J by 6 bases. The CDR3 totals 17 residues. CDR1 and CDR2 (germline): LGHDT, YNNKEL (reference sequence).

V is TRBV18 and J is TRBJ1-1, with D maybe TRBD1 (6 bases). Germline CDR1 reads KGHSH; CDR2 reads LQKENI. The CDR3 loop spans 15 amino acids. V was cut by 6 bases and J by 2 bases, with 16 bases left in between. The CDR3 is CASSKPGTQNTEAFF. The CDR3 bases are TGTGCCAGCTCGAAGCCCGGGACACAAAACACTGAAGCTTTCTTT.

V is TRBV18 and J is TRBJ1-1; 7 bases are shared with TRBD1. V lost 1 base to trimming and J lost 4 bases; unmatched junction nucleotides: 6. CDR1 KGHSH and CDR2 LQKENI come from the germline V gene. This CDR3 has 15 residues. CDR3 nucleotides: TGTGCCAGCTCACCACAGGTACAGGGGAGCACTGAAGCTTTCTTT. Amino acid sequence: CASSPQVQGSTEAFF. Full variable domain (remainder filled in from reference TRBV18 and TRBJ1-1): NAGVMQNPRHLVRRRGQEARLRCSPMKGHSHVYWYRQLPEEGLKFMVYLQKENIIDESGMPKERFSAEFPKEGPSILRIQQVVRGDSAAYFCASSPQVQGSTEAFFGQGTRLTVV.

This clone has only one observation. The chain recombines TRBV4-1 with TRBJ2-3; 7 nucleotides match TRBD2. Germline-derived CDR1 and CDR2 are MGHRA and YSYEKL. The trim removed 0 bases at V and 4 bases at J, leaving 7 bases unmatched. The CDR3 totals 16 residues. CDR3 nucleotide sequence: TGCGCCAGCAGCCAAGAGAGCGGGGTTTCGGCAGATACGCAGTATTTT. As protein: CASSQESGVSADTQYF.

In this sample, this clone turned up once. V usage is TRBV5-1 and J usage is TRBJ1-6; weak D call: TRBD1 (5 bases). The germline gives CDR1 SGHRS, CDR2 YFSETQ. The CDR3 covers 16 residues. Trimming removed 3 bases at V and 6 bases at J, with 16 bases between. The CDR3 loop reads CASSSKPQASNSPLHF. DNA for the CDR3: TGCGCCAGCAGCTCGAAACCACAGGCGTCTAATTCACCCCTCCACTTT. Full variable domain (remainder filled in from reference TRBV5-1 and TRBJ1-6): KAGVTQTPRYLIKTRGQQVTLSCSPISGHRSVSWYQQTPGQGLQFLFEYFSETQRNKGNFPGRFSGRQFSNSRSEMNVSTLELGDSALYLCASSSKPQASNSPLHFGNGTRLTVT.

In this sample, this clone turned up many times. This rearrangement joins TRBV7-2 to TRBJ2-7; the D gene is possibly TRBD1 (6 bases). V was shortened by 3 bases and J by 1 base, with 10 bases between the two germline ends. The CDR3 spans 14 residues. The germline CDR1 and CDR2 sequences are SGHTA and FQGNSA. The CDR3 sequence is CASSFKTGSYEQYF. CDR3 nucleotide sequence: TGTGCCAGCAGCTTTAAGACAGGTTCCTACGAGCAGTACTTC. Together with reference TRBV7-2 and TRBJ2-7, the CDR3 gives the full variable domain: GAGVSQSPSNKVTEKGKDVELRCDPISGHTALYWYRQSLGQGLEFLIYFQGNSAPDKSGLPSDRFSAERTGGSVSTLTIQRTQQEDSAVYLCASSFKTGSYEQYFGPGTRLTVT.

In regard to this clone: A junction boundary mismatches the germline segment, possibly from a read error. J is TRBJ1-1 and V is TRBV9; perhaps TRBD1 as D (5 bases). The CDR3 has 15 residues. Germline V gives CDR1 SGDLS, CDR2 YYNGEE. In DNA, the CDR3 is TGTGCCAACAGCGCGCAGGGCACGGTGAACACTGAAGCTTTCTTT. It yields the protein CANSAQGTVNTEAFF.

The rearrangement links TRBV15 to TRBJ1-2; D uncertain. CDR3 length: 14 amino acids. Trimming pared 0 bases from V and 8 bases from J, leaving 13 bases between. Germline CDR1 and CDR2: LNHNV and YYDKDF (reference sequence). CDR3 sequence (DNA): TGTGCCACCAGCAGAGATCGGAGCCCTCCGGGCTACACCTTC. Amino acids: CATSRDRSPPGYTF. The full variable domain, with the rest looked up from reference TRBV15 and TRBJ1-2, is DAMVIQNPRYQVTQFGKPVTLSCSQTLNHNVMYWYQQKSSQAPKLLFHYYDKDFNNEADTPDNFQSRRPNTSFCFLDIRSPGLGDTAMYLCATSRDRSPPGYTFGSGTRLTVV.

CDR3 amino acids: CSFRRGRYNEQFF. CDR3 in DNA: TGCTCTTTCCGGAGGGGCCGCTACAATGAGCAGTTCTTC. The genes are TRBV29-1 and TRBJ2-1, with a possible D match to TRBD2 (6 bases). The CDR3 is made up of 13 amino acids. Per germline, CDR1 SQVTM and CDR2 ANQGSEA.

This chain joins TRBV24-1 and TRBJ2-5, with a possible D match to TRBD2 (6 bases). Looked up from germline, CDR1 is KGHDR and CDR2 is SFDVKD. The CDR3 totals 14 residues. Trimming took off 9 bases at V and 0 bases at J, with 13 bases between the two ends. The CDR3 DNA follows: TGTGCCACCGGGGAGGTGGCAGACCAAGAGACCCAGTACTTC. Its protein is CATGEVADQETQYF.

The chain employs TRBV2 and TRBJ2-1; 10 positions agree with TRBD2. After removal of 6 bases from V and 7 bases from J, the junction contained 3 bases not matched to a gene. The germline V gene encodes CDR1 SNHLY and CDR2 FYNNEI. This CDR3 is built from 13 residues. The CDR3 region is CASSSGGGNEQFF. CDR3 bases: TGTGCCAGCAGCAGCGGGGGGGGGAATGAGCAGTTCTTC.

V is TRBV2 and J is TRBJ1-1; 7 bases line up with TRBD1. Germline V lookup: CDR1 SNHLY, CDR2 FYNNEI. The CDR3 sequence is 13 residues long. Trimming cost V 11 bases and J 1 base; bases outside gene matches: 7. In DNA form, the CDR3 reads TGTGCCGTCCGATACAGGGGGAACACTGAAGCTTTCTTT. Translation: CAVRYRGNTEAFF.

The gene calls are TRBV27 and TRBJ1-1; 11 nucleotides match TRBD1. The CDR3 is 15 residues long. Per the germline V gene, CDR1 is MNHEY and CDR2 is SMNVEV (reference sequence). The J segment lost 5 bases and the V segment lost 6 bases, leaving 8 bases of the junction unmatched. In DNA form, the CDR3 reads TGTGCCAGCAGCCGATCCCGGGACAGGGGGACTGAAGCTTTCTTT. Protein sequence: CASSRSRDRGTEAFF.

J is TRBJ2-7 and V is TRBV6-2 or TRBV6-3, with D possibly matching TRBD2 (5 bases). This CDR3 contains 16 residues. The V and J ends lost 2 bases and 2 bases respectively, with 16 bases between them. Germline assignment: CDR1 MNHEY and CDR2 SVGEGT. CDR3 nucleotides: TGTGCCAGCAGTTACCGCCCAGGACTTATCACCTACGAGCAGTACTTC. Its protein is CASSYRPGLITYEQYF.

This rearrangement joins TRBV27 to TRBJ1-3; no clear D. Germline loops: CDR1 MNHEY, CDR2 SMNVEV (reference sequence). Trimming took 2 bases from V and 3 from J, leaving 8 bases between them. The CDR3 covers 14 residues. CDR3 bases: TGTGCCAGCAGTTTAGTCGGAGATGGAAACACCATATATTTT. Residues: CASSLVGDGNTIYF.

The CDR3 protein is CASSPATGGYTF. CDR3 DNA: TGTGCCAGCAGCCCAGCCACGGGTGGCTACACCTTC. The gene calls are TRBV3-1 (or the pseudogene TRBV3-2) and TRBJ1-2; no firm D call. Per germline, CDR1 LGHDT and CDR2 YNNKEL (reference sequence). CDR3 size: 12 residues. V lost 4 bases, J lost 7 bases, and 10 bases lay in between.

The chain uses TRBV5-8 and TRBJ1-2; TRBD1 is a possible D gene (5 bases). CDR1 and CDR2 (germline): SGHTS, YDEGEE. The CDR3 has 13 residues. Trimming shortened V by 2 bases and J by 5 bases, and 10 bases separated the two germline ends. CDR3 region: CASSFPGEYGYTF. CDR3 coding DNA: TGTGCCAGCAGCTTTCCGGGGGAGTATGGCTACACCTTC.

This clone was seen only once. This same CDR3 is encoded by further DNA sequences in the sample. The chain has TRBV24-1 and TRBJ1-6; tentatively, D is TRBD1 (5 bases). This CDR3 has 15 amino acids. CDR1 is KGHDR, CDR2 SFDVKD, per germline. With 4 bases removed from V and 7 bases from J, the gap between germline ends came to 13 bases. CDR3 loop: CATSDSRQGNSPLHF. The CDR3, as DNA: TGTGCCACCAGTGACTCTCGGCAGGGAAATTCACCCCTCCACTTT.

CDR3 loop: CATSRDSVRNYGYTF. DNA of the CDR3: TGTGCCACCAGCAGAGATTCAGTAAGAAACTATGGCTACACCTTC. V gene TRBV15 combines with J gene TRBJ1-2; D call uncertain. The CDR3 extends over 15 amino acids. In germline, CDR1 is LNHNV, CDR2 YYDKDF (reference sequence). V was clipped by 0 bases and J by 2 bases, with 10 bases between them. The full variable domain, its missing parts supplied by reference TRBV15 and TRBJ1-2, is DAMVIQNPRYQVTQFGKPVTLSCSQTLNHNVMYWYQQKSSQAPKLLFHYYDKDFNNEADTPDNFQSRRPNTSFCFLDIRSPGLGDTAMYLCATSRDSVRNYGYTFGSGTRLTVV.

CDR3 region: CASSPFGQILSNQPQHF. The CDR3 region has the DNA TGTGCCAGCTCACCATTTGGACAGATCCTTAGCAATCAGCCCCAGCATTTT. The chain carries TRBV18 and TRBJ1-5; a weak D match, TRBD1 (6 bases). The CDR3 covers 17 residues. Germline V gene lookup returns CDR1 KGHSH and CDR2 LQKENI. Trimming took 2 bases from V and 0 from J, leaving 14 bases between them.

The chain carries TRBV5-1 and TRBJ2-1, with D tentatively TRBD1 (6 bases). This CDR3 region has 16 residues. CDR1 is SGHRS and CDR2 is YFSETQ in the germline V gene. V was cut by 0 bases and J by 6 bases, with 16 bases left in between. This chain's CDR3 is CASSLEVRGNSNEQFF. CDR3 nucleotide sequence: TGCGCCAGCAGCTTGGAGGTCAGGGGTAATTCCAATGAGCAGTTCTTC.

J is TRBJ1-6 and V is TRBV5-1; D remains ambiguous. Trimming cost V 4 bases and J 1 base, with 9 bases left between them. Germline V gene data show CDR1 as SGHRS and CDR2 as YFSETQ. The CDR3 is 15 amino acids. CDR3 in amino acids: CASSPGESYNSPLHF. DNA of the CDR3: TGCGCCAGCAGCCCGGGAGAATCCTATAATTCACCCCTCCACTTT.

The rearrangement links TRBV14 to TRBJ1-4; D is perhaps TRBD1 (5 bases). Trimming left V 3 bases short and J 7 bases short, with 15 bases between. The CDR3 contains 15 residues. Per the germline V gene, CDR1 is SGHDN and CDR2 is FVKESK. CDR3 residues: CASSQTRQGGEKLFF. The CDR3 coding sequence is TGTGCCAGCAGCCAGACGCGGCAGGGCGGTGAAAAACTGTTTTTT.

The rearrangement links TRBV9 to TRBJ1-1; D call uncertain. V lost 0 bases and J lost 4, with 10 bases in between. Germline V gene lookup returns CDR1 SGDLS and CDR2 YYNGEE. The CDR3 sequence is 14 residues long. The CDR3 DNA sequence: TGTGCCAGCAGCGTAGTTCCGACTACCACTGAAGCTTTCTTT. Amino acids: CASSVVPTTTEAFF.

The chain uses TRBV7-9 and TRBJ1-1; TRBD1 matches 8 bases. Germline CDR1 and CDR2: SEHNR and FQNEAQ (reference sequence). V shed 5 bases, J shed 1 base, and the junction held 3 bases outside the gene matches. This CDR3 spans 14 amino acids. This CDR3 reads CASSEDRANTEAFF. The CDR3 coding sequence is TGTGCCAGCAGCGAGGACAGGGCGAACACTGAAGCTTTCTTT.

This clone has only one observation. The V gene is TRBV18, the J gene TRBJ1-1, with TRBD1 as a possible D gene (6 bases). The V end lost 2 bases, the J end lost 7 bases, and 11 bases lay between the germline ends. This CDR3 comprises 13 residues. CDR1 is KGHSH and CDR2 is LQKENI in the germline V gene. The CDR3 region has the DNA TGTGCCAGCTCACCAGAGGGGGATGGTGAAGCTTTCTTT. Amino acid sequence: CASSPEGDGEAFF.

The rearrangement links TRBV12-3 or TRBV12-4 to TRBJ1-1, with 9 bases identical to TRBD1. The CDR3 totals 12 residues. Unmatched junction bases numbered 4, after V lost 4 bases and J lost 10 bases. CDR3: CASSSQGARAFF. The CDR3 region has the DNA TGTGCCAGCAGTTCACAGGGGGCTAGAGCTTTCTTT.